Sequencing of this TCR beta chain was carried out in a study of early stage breast cancer tumors. Study at large: About 8 ER+/PR+/HER2- tumors were invasive ductal; four were invasive lobular. Study conclusions and caveats: Comparing each tissue with blood distinguished tumor from normal in about 85% of the 16 patients. Functional markers like CD4, CD8 and FOXP3 were missed in bulk sequencing.

Note on this clone: Its specificity is not known.

With V trimmed by 4 bases and J by 7 bases, 2 bases remained unmatched. The CDR3 contains 13 residues. Germline lookup yields CDR1 WNHNN and CDR2 SYGVQD (reference sequence). Blood replicates held 0.5 ug DNA, tumor or normal breast about 1.5 ug, two each. Sequencing used immunoSEQ multiplex PCR; TCRdb keeps in-frame clones, though not all of them. This table has 55,000 to 70,000 clones, around 80% appearing once. This clonotype originated in a person aged 35 to 50 with breast cancer. This rearrangement joins TRBV10-1 to TRBJ2-2; TRBD2 matches 8 bases. The sample was blood. CDR3 region: CASSGLAYGELFF. For the CDR3, the DNA is TGCGCCAGCAGTGGACTAGCGTACGGGGAGCTGTTTTTT.